These T cell receptor beta chains were read from a single sample in a study of blood T cell repertoires in COVID-19. The repertoire was sequenced with immunoSEQ multiplex PCR; TCRdb's copy has only in-frame clones and lacks some. The sample lists some 240,000 clones; under 90% were seen once. The specimen was peripheral blood. The source of these receptors is a man aged 55 to 70 who had recovered from COVID-19. CDR3s leave out the opening cysteine and the closing phenylalanine or tryptophan.

v_gene: TRBV19; j_gene: TRBJ1-3; CDR3aa: ASSSRQVSGNTIY
v_gene: TRBV5-4; j_gene: TRBJ2-7; CDR3aa: ASSLDQGPTYEQY
v_gene: TRBV6-5; j_gene: TRBJ2-1; CDR3aa: ASSRTSGYNEQF
v_gene: TRBV5-1; j_gene: TRBJ2-3; CDR3aa: ASSHPQGGAADTQY
v_gene: TRBV7-8; j_gene: TRBJ1-4; CDR3aa: ASSLVQGATNEKLF
v_gene: TRBV10-3; j_gene: TRBJ1-5; CDR3aa: AISESANQPQH
v_gene: TRBV27; j_gene: TRBJ1-1; CDR3aa: ASRFRVGGTEAF
v_gene: TRBV19; j_gene: TRBJ2-7; CDR3aa: ASSILVGAYEQY
v_gene: TRBV4-1; j_gene: TRBJ1-5; CDR3aa: ASSLGWGGSNQPQH
v_gene: TRBV5-1; j_gene: TRBJ2-1; CDR3aa: ASSPAGGSYNEQF
v_gene: TRBV24-1; j_gene: TRBJ2-1; CDR3aa: ATSDYGRDPHNEQF
v_gene: TRBV18; j_gene: TRBJ1-1; CDR3aa: ASSPLSGYSTEAF
v_gene: TRBV29-1; j_gene: TRBJ2-1; CDR3aa: SVGDRGQF
v_gene: TRBV28; j_gene: TRBJ1-4; CDR3aa: ASSNRQGKPEKLF
v_gene: TRBV28; j_gene: TRBJ2-7; CDR3aa: ASSGQYEQY
v_gene: TRBV7-2; j_gene: TRBJ2-1; CDR3aa: ASSSEGQQYNEQF
v_gene: TRBV6-6; j_gene: TRBJ2-4; CDR3aa: ASSYSELIAKNIQY
v_gene: TRBV6-1; j_gene: TRBJ2-2; CDR3aa: ASSDLRSSSTGELF
v_gene: TRBV9; j_gene: TRBJ2-3; CDR3aa: ASSVGSSSNTDTQY
v_gene: TRBV10-1; j_gene: TRBJ1-5; CDR3aa: ASSESGRAQPQH
v_gene: TRBV13; j_gene: TRBJ2-1; CDR3aa: ASVNSGYNEQF
v_gene: TRBV11-1; j_gene: TRBJ1-1; CDR3aa: ASSINTGTGGEAF
v_gene: TRBV7-9; j_gene: TRBJ1-1; CDR3aa: ASSLKAGGDTEAF
v_gene: TRBV19; j_gene: TRBJ1-2; CDR3aa: ASSRTGDYGYT
v_gene: TRBV14; j_gene: TRBJ2-3; CDR3aa: ASSQAMKRGSTDTQY
v_gene: TRBV18; j_gene: TRBJ1-3; CDR3aa: ASSLGQAGNTIY
v_gene: TRBV28; j_gene: TRBJ2-3; CDR3aa: ASLPGGAVVDTQY
v_gene: TRBV30; j_gene: TRBJ2-7; CDR3aa: AWTSGPSYEQY
v_gene: TRBV29-1; j_gene: TRBJ1-2; CDR3aa: SARDRGTVGLYGYT
v_gene: TRBV20-1; j_gene: TRBJ2-5; CDR3aa: SASLETQY
v_gene: TRBV24-1; j_gene: TRBJ1-2; CDR3aa: ATSAGNYGYT
v_gene: TRBV19; j_gene: TRBJ2-7; CDR3aa: ASSIGQGVYEQY
v_gene: TRBV6-2/TRBV6-3; j_gene: TRBJ2-3; CDR3aa: ASSYSLGGTNTDTQY
v_gene: TRBV9; j_gene: TRBJ2-5; CDR3aa: ASSVGPQANQETQY
v_gene: TRBV4-2; j_gene: TRBJ2-2; CDR3aa: ASSQDAYQTGTGELF
v_gene: TRBV7-8; j_gene: TRBJ2-1; CDR3aa: ASSPRGGPVYNEQF
v_gene: TRBV6-6; j_gene: TRBJ1-2; CDR3aa: ASRSPTGSYGYT
v_gene: TRBV30; j_gene: TRBJ2-1; CDR3aa: AWSVSPGKQF
v_gene: TRBV4-3; j_gene: TRBJ2-2; CDR3aa: ASSQDGLAGGRTGELF
v_gene: TRBV9; j_gene: TRBJ1-5; CDR3aa: ASSGPGRGNQPQH
v_gene: TRBV27; j_gene: TRBJ1-1; CDR3aa: ASFRIGGLTEAF
v_gene: TRBV6-5; j_gene: TRBJ2-7; CDR3aa: ASSPPQGARYEQY
v_gene: TRBV30; j_gene: TRBJ2-2; CDR3aa: AWSRTELNTGELF
v_gene: TRBV5-4; j_gene: TRBJ1-6; CDR3aa: ASSQGQGNYNSPLH
v_gene: TRBV6-6; j_gene: TRBJ1-4; CDR3aa: ASSYRGTNEKLF
v_gene: TRBV10-3; j_gene: TRBJ2-7; CDR3aa: AISRDWGNEQY
v_gene: TRBV19; j_gene: TRBJ2-7; CDR3aa: ASSMAGQNSYEQY
v_gene: TRBV5-1; j_gene: TRBJ1-1; CDR3aa: ASSSRTGGTEAF
v_gene: TRBV5-1; j_gene: TRBJ1-2; CDR3aa: ASSLGQGVEGYT
v_gene: TRBV18; j_gene: TRBJ1-2; CDR3aa: ASSPETGFYGYT
v_gene: TRBV29-1; j_gene: TRBJ2-7; CDR3aa: SVGASYEQY